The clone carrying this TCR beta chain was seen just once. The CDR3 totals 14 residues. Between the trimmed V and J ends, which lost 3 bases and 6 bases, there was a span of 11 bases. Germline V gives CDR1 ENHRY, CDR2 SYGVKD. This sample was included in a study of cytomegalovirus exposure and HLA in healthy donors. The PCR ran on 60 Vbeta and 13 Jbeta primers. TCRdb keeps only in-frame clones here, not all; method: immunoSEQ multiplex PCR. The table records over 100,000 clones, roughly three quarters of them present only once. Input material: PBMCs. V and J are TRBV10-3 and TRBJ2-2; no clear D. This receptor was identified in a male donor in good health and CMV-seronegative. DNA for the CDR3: TGTGCCATCAGTGATTCGACTGGAGCCGGGGAGCTGTTTTTT. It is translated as CAISDSTGAGELFF.